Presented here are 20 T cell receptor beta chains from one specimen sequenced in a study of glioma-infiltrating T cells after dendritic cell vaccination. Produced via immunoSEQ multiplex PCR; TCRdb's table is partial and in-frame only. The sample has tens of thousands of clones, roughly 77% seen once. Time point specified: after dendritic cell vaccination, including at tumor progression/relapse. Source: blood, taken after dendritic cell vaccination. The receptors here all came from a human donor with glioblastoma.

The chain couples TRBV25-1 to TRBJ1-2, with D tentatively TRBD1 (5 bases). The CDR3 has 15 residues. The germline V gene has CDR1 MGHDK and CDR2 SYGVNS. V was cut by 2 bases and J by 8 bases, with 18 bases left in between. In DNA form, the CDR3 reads TGTGCCAGCAGTGAAGCGGCCAGGGCGAGCCGGGGCTACACCTTC. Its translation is CASSEAARASRGYTF.

Here the CDR3 DNA reads TGTGCCAGCAGCGGAATCCGGACAGGGGGGTATGAGACCCAGTACTTC. Amino acid sequence: CASSGIRTGGYETQYF. This rearrangement joins TRBV9 to TRBJ2-5; 10 bases line up with TRBD1. CDR3 length: 16 residues. In germline, CDR1 is SGDLS, CDR2 YYNGEE. Germline trimming cut 3 bases from V and 5 bases from J; bases unmatched to any gene: 10.

The CDR3 sequence: CASSLPGQGAHEQFF. The CDR3 bases are TGTGCCAGCAGCTTACCGGGACAGGGGGCCCATGAGCAGTTCTTC. This chain links TRBV5-4 with TRBJ2-1; 12 bases map to TRBD1. The CDR3 length is 15 residues. The V gene end was trimmed by 2 bases and the J gene end by 8 bases; junction bases not matched to a gene: 5. From germline, CDR1 is SGHNT and CDR2 YYREEE (reference sequence).

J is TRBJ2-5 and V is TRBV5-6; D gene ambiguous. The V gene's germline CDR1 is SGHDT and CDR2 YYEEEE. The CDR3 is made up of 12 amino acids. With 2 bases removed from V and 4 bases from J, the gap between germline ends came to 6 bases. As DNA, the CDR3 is TGTGCCAGCAGCTTAGCACGAGAGACCCAGTACTTC. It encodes CASSLARETQYF.

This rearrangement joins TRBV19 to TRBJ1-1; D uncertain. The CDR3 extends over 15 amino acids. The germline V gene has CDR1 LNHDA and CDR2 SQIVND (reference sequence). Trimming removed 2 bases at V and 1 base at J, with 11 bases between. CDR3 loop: CASSIPGWANTEAFF. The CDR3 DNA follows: TGTGCCAGTAGTATACCGGGATGGGCGAACACTGAAGCTTTCTTT.

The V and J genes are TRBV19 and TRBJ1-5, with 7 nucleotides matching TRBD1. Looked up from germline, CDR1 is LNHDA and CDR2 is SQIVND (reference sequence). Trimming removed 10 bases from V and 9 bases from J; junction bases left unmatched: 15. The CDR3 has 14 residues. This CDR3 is CATDRRQGPSPQHF. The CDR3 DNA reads TGTGCCACCGATAGGAGACAGGGACCCTCGCCCCAGCATTTT.

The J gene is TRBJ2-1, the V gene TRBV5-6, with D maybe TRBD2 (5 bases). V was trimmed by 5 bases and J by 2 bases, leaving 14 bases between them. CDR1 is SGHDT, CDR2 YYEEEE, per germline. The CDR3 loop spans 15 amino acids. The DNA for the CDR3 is TGTGCCAGCAGAATTCTGCTAGCAACCTACAATGAGCAGTTCTTC. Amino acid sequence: CASRILLATYNEQFF.

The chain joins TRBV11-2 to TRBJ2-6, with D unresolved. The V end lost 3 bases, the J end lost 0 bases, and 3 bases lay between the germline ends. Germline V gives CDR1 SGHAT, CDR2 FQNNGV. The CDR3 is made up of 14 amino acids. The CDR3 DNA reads TGTGCCAGCAGCTTCGGCTCTGGGGCCAACGTCCTGACTTTC. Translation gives CASSFGSGANVLTF.

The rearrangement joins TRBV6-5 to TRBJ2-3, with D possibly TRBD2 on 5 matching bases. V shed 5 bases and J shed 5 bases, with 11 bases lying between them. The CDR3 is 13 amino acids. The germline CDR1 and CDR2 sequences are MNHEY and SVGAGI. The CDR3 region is CASSRGLGDTQYF. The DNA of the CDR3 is TGTGCCAGCAGTCGAGGGCTGGGAGATACGCAGTATTTT.

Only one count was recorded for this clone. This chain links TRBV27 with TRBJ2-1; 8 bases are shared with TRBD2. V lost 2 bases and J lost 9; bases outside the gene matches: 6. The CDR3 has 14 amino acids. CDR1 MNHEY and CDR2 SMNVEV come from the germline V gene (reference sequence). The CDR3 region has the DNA TGTGCCAGCAGTTTAACCTTACGGGGGGGTGAGCAGTTCTTC. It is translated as CASSLTLRGGEQFF.

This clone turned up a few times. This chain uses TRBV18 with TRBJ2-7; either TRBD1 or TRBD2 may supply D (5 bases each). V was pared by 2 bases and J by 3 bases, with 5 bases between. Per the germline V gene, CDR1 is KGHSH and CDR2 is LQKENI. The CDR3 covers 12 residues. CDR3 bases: TGTGCCAGCTCACCAGGGGGCTACGAGCAGTACGTC. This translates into CASSPGGYEQYV.

The CDR3 region has the DNA TGTGCCAGCAGTTACTCCCCAGGCAGCTCTGGAAACACCATATATTTT. Translation gives CASSYSPGSSGNTIYF. V is TRBV6-5 and J is TRBJ1-3; D gene unclear. Germline V lookup: CDR1 MNHEY, CDR2 SVGAGI. CDR3 length equals 16 residues. V was clipped by 0 bases and J by 0 bases, with 9 bases between them.

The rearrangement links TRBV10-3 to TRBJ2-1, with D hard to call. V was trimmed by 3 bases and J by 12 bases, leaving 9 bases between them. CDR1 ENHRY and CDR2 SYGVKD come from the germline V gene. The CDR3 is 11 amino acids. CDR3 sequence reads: CAISDLSRQFF. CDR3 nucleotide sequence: TGTGCCATCAGTGATTTGAGTCGGCAGTTCTTC.

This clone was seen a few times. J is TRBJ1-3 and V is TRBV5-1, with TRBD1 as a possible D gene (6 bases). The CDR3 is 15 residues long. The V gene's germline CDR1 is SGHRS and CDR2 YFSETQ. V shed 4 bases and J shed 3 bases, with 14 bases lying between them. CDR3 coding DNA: TGCGCCAGCAGCATATCCAGGGGTCATGGAAACACCATATATTTT. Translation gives CASSISRGHGNTIYF.

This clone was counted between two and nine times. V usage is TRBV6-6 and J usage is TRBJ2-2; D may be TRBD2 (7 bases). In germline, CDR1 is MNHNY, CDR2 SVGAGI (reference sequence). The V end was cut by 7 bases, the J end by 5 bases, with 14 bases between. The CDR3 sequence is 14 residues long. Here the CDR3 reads CASKGGGGTGELFF. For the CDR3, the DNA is TGTGCCAGCAAAGGGGGAGGGGGGACCGGGGAGCTGTTTTTT.

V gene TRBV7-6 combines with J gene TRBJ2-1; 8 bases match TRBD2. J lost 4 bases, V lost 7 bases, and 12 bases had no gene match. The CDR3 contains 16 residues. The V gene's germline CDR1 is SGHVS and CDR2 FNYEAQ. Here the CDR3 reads CASTTLSGSIYNEQFF. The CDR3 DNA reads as TGTGCCAGCACCACCCTAAGCGGGAGTATTTACAATGAGCAGTTCTTC.

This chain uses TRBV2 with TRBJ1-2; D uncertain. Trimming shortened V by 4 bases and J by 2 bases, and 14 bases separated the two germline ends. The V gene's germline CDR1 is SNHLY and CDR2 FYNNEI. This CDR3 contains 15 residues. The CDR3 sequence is CASSGASLQNYGYTF. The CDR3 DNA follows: TGTGCCAGCAGTGGGGCCTCACTCCAAAACTATGGCTACACCTTC.

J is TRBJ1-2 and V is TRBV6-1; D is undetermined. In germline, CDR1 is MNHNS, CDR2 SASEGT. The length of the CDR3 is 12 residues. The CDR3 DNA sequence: TGTGTTGAGGGCAGCCCATACTATGGCTACACCTTC. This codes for CVEGSPYYGYTF.

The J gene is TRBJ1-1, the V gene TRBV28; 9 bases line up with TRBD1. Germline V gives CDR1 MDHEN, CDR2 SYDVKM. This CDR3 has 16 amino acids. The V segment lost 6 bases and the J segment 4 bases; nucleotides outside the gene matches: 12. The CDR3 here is CASSQPNRGRGTEAFF. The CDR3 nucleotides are TGTGCCAGCAGCCAACCAAACAGGGGGCGAGGCACTGAAGCTTTCTTT.

The CDR3 spells CATSGTYNEQFF. CDR3 bases: TGTGCCACTTCGGGTACCTACAATGAGCAGTTCTTC. The rearrangement links TRBV27 to TRBJ2-1; D is unresolved. V lost 10 bases, J lost 2 bases, and 9 bases lay in between. The CDR3 length is 12 residues. The germline V gene encodes CDR1 MNHEY and CDR2 SMNVEV (reference sequence).